This TCR beta chain was identified in a study of cytomegalovirus exposure and HLA in healthy donors. About the research overall: The study's early data release held some 85 million unique TCRs from HLA-typed donors. General study results and limits: Clonal expansion was found to be greater in HLA-associated TCR beta chains than in equally common others in a later analysis.

Turning to this clone: As yet, its antigen is unknown.

The CDR3 sequence is 13 residues long. V dropped 4 bases and J dropped 5 bases, with 12 bases sitting between them. Germline V lookup: CDR1 SGHNT, CDR2 YYREEE (reference sequence). Primers included in the PCR were 60 Vbeta and 13 Jbeta primers. The table came from immunoSEQ multiplex PCR; TCRdb's copy has only in-frame clones and leaves some out. Here the sample spans some 150,000 clones, about 75% being singletons. The chain uses TRBV5-4 and TRBJ1-1; the D is unclear. This receptor was taken from a man aged 18 to 35 in good health and CMV-seronegative. The sample consisted of PBMCs. The CDR3 sequence: CASSLKIETEAFF. In DNA, the CDR3 is TGTGCCAGCAGCCTGAAGATAGAAACTGAAGCTTTCTTT.